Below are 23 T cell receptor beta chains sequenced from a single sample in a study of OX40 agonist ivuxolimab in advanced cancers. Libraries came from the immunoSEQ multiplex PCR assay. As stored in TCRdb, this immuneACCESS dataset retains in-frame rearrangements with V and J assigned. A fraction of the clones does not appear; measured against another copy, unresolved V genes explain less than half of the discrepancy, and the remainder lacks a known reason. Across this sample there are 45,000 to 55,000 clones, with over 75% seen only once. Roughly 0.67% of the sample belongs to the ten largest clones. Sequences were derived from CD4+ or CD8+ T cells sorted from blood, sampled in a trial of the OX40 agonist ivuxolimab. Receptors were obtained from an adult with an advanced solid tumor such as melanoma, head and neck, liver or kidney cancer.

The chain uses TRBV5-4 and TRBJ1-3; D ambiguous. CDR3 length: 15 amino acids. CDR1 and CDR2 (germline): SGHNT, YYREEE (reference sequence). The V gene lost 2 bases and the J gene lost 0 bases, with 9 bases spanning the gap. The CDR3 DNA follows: TGTGCCAGCAGCTTACGAAGTAGCTCTGGAAACACCATATATTTT. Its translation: CASSLRSSSGNTIYF.

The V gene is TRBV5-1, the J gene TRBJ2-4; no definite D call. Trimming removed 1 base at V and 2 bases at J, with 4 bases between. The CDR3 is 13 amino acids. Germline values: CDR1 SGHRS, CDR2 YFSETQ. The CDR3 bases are TGCGCCAGCAGCTTGATGCCCAAAAACATTCAGTACTTC. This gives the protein CASSLMPKNIQYF.

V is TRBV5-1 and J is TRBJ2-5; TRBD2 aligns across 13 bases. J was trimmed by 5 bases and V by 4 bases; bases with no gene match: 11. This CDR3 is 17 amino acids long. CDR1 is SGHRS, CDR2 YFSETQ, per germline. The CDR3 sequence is CASSVGTSGTSRETQYF. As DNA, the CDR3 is TGCGCCAGCAGCGTCGGGACTAGCGGGACCTCCCGTGAGACCCAGTACTTC.

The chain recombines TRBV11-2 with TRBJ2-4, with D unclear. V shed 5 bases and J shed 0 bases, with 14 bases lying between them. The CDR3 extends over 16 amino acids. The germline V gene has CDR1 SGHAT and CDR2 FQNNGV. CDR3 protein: CASSPGLQLAKNIQYF. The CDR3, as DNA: TGTGCCAGCAGCCCAGGCCTGCAGCTAGCCAAAAACATTCAGTACTTC.

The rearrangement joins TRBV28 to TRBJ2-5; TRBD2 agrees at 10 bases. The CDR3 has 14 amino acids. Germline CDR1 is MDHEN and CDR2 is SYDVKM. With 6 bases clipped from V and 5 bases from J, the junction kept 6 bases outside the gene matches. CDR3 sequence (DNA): TGTGCCAGCAGAGCTAGCGGGAGCAGGGAGACCCAGTACTTC. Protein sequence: CASRASGSRETQYF.

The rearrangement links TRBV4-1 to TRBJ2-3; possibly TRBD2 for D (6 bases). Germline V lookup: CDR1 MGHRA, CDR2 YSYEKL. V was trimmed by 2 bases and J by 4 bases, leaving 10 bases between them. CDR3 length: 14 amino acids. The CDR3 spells CASSQWDSADTQYF. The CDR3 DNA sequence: TGCGCCAGCAGCCAATGGGACTCAGCAGATACGCAGTATTTT.

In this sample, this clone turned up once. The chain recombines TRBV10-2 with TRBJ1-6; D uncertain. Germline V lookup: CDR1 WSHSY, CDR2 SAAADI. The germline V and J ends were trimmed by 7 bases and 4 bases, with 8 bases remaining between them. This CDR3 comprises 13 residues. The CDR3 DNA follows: TGCGCCAGCAAGGATGAATATAATTCACCCCTCCACTTT. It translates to CASKDEYNSPLHF.

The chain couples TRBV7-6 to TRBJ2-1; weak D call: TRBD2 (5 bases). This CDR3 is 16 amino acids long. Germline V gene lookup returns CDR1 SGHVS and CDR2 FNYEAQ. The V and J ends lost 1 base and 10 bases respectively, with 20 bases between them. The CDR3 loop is CASSLVVRAGNGEQFF. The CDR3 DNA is TGTGCCAGCAGCTTAGTGGTGCGGGCCGGCAATGGCGAGCAGTTCTTC.

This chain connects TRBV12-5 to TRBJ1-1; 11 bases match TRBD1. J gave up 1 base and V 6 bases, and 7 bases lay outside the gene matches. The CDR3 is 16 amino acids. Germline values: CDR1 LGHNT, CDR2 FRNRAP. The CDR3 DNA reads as TGTGCTAGTGGCTACGGGACAGGGGGATGGAACACTGAAGCTTTCTTT. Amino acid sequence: CASGYGTGGWNTEAFF.

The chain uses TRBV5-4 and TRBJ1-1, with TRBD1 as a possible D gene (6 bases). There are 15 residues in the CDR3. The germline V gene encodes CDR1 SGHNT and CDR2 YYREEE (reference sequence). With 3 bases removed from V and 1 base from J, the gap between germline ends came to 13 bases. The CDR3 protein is CASSWPGTRNTEAFF. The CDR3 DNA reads TGTGCCAGCAGCTGGCCCGGGACAAGGAACACTGAAGCTTTCTTT.

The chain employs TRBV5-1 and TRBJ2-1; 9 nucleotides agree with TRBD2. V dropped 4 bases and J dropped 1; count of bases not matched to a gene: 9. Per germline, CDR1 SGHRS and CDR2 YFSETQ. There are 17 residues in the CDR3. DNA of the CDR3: TGCGCCAGCAGCGTGGGGCCCCTAGCGGGGTCCTACAATGAGCAGTTCTTC. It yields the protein CASSVGPLAGSYNEQFF.

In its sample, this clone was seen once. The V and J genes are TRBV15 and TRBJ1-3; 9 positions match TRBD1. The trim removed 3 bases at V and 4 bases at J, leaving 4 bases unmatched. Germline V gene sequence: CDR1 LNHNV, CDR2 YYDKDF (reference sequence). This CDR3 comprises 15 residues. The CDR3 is CATSSPGTGGNTIYF. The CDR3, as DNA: TGTGCCACCAGCAGTCCCGGGACAGGGGGAAACACCATATATTTT. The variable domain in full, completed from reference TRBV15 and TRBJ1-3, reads DAMVIQNPRYQVTQFGKPVTLSCSQTLNHNVMYWYQQKSSQAPKLLFHYYDKDFNNEADTPDNFQSRRPNTSFCFLDIRSPGLGDTAMYLCATSSPGTGGNTIYFGEGSWLTVV.

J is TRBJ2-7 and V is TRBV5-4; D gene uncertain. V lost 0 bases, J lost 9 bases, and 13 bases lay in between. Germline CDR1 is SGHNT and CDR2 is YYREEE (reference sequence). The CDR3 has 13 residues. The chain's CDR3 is CASSLAPTYGQYF. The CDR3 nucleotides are TGTGCCAGCAGCTTGGCCCCCACGTATGGGCAGTACTTC.

Here the CDR3 reads CASSLRLGAHEQYF. In nucleotides, the CDR3 is TGTGCCAGCAGTTTGCGCCTTGGGGCCCACGAGCAGTACTTC. This chain links TRBV2 with TRBJ2-5, with a possible D match to TRBD1 (5 bases). The end of the DNA aligns better with TRBJ2-7, so the J call may be wrong. This CDR3 has 14 residues. Germline V gene lookup returns CDR1 SNHLY and CDR2 FYNNEI.

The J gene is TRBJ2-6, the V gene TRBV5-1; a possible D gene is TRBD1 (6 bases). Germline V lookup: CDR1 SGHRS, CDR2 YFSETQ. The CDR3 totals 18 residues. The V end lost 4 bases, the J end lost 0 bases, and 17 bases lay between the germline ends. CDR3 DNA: TGCGCCAGCAGCGCTATGGGGGCCCCGAACTCTGGGGCCAACGTCCTGACTTTC. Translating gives CASSAMGAPNSGANVLTF.

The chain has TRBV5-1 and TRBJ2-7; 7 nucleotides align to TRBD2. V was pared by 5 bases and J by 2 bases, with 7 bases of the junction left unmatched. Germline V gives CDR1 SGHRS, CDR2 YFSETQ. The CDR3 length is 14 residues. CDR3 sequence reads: CASSGLAATYEQYF. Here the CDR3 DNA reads TGCGCCAGCAGTGGTCTAGCGGCCACCTACGAGCAGTACTTC.

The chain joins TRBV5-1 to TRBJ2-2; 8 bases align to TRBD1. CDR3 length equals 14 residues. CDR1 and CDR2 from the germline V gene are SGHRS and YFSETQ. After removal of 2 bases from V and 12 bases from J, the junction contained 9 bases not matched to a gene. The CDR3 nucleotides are TGCGCCAGCAGCTTACCGGGACAGGTCCAAAAGCTGTTTTTT. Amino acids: CASSLPGQVQKLFF.

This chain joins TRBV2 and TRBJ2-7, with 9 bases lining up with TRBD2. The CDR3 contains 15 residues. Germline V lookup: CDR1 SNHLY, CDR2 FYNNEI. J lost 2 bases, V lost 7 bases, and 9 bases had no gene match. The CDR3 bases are TGTGCCAGCAACCTCCGACTAGCGGCGACCTACGAGCAGTACTTC. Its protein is CASNLRLAATYEQYF.

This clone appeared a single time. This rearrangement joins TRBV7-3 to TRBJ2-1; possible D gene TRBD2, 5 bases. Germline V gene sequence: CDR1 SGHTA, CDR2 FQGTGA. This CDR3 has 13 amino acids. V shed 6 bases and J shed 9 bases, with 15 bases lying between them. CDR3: CASSTTPRGEQFF. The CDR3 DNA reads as TGTGCCAGCAGTACGACCCCCCGGGGTGAGCAGTTCTTC.

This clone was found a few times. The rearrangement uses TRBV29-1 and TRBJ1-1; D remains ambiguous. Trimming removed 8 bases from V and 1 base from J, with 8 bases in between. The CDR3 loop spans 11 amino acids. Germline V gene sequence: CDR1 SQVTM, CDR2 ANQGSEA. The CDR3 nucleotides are TGCAGCATCCGGGAGAACACTGAAGCTTTCTTT. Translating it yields CSIRENTEAFF.

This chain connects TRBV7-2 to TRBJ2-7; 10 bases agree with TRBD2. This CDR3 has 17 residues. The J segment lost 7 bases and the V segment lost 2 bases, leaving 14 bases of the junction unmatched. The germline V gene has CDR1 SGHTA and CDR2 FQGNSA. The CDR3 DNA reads TGTGCCAGCAGCTTACAAGGGGGAGCGGGAGGGCCCGATGAGCAGTACTTC. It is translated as CASSLQGGAGGPDEQYF.

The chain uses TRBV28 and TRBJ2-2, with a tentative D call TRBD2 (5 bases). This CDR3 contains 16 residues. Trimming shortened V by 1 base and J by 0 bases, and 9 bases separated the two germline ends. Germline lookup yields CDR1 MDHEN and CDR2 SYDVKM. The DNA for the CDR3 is TGTGCCAGCAGTTTATTGAGCGGAACGAACACCGGGGAGCTGTTTTTT. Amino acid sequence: CASSLLSGTNTGELFF. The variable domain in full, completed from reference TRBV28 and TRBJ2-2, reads DVKVTQSSRYLVKRTGEKVFLECVQDMDHENMFWYRQDPGLGLRLIYFSYDVKMKEKGDIPEGYSVSREKKERFSLILESASTNQTSMYLCASSLLSGTNTGELFFGEGSRLTVL.

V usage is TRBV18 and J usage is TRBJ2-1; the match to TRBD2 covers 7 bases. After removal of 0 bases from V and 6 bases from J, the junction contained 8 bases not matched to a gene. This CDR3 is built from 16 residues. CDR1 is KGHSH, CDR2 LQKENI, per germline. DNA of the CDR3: TGTGCCAGCTCACCACCGGCGGGAGCGCTACGCAATGAGCAGTTCTTC. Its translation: CASSPPAGALRNEQFF.